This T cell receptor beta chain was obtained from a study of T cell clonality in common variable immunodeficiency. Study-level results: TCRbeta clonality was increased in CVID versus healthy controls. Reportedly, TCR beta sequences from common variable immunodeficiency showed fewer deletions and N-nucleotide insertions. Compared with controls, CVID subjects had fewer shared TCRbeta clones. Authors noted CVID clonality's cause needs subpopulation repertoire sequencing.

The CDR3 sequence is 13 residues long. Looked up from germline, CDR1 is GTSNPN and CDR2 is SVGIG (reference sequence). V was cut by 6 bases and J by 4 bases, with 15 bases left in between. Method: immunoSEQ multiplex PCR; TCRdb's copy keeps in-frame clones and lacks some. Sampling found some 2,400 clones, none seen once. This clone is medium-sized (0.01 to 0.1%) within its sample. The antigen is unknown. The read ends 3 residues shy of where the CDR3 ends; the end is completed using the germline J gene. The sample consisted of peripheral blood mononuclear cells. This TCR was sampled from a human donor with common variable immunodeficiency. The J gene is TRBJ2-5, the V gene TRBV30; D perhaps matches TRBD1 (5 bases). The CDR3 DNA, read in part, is TGTGCCTGCTTAGACCTGGGGCCAGAGACC. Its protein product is CACLDLGPET. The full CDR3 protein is CACLDLGPETQYF.